These T cell receptor beta chains were read from a single sample in a study of cytomegalovirus exposure and HLA in healthy donors. Method: immunoSEQ multiplex PCR; TCRdb's copy keeps in-frame clones and lacks some. The data hold 110,000 to 150,000 clones, with just over 70% observed a single time. Sequencing was carried out using PBMCs. The receptors come from a woman aged 25 to 45 in good health and CMV-seronegative. CDR3s include the opening cysteine and the closing phenylalanine or tryptophan. Fields, in order: V gene, clone size, D gene, J gene, CDR3 DNA, CDR3 protein. D genes are given only for firm matches. For some rows the clone size is stated as once, few or many, or as a class when expanded; others skip it.

v_gene: TRBV9; abundance: NA; d_gene: NA; j_gene: TRBJ2-3; CDR3nt: TGTGCCAGCAGCGTAGGTGTCAGGGGTAACGCAGATACGCAGTATTTT; CDR3aa: CASSVGVRGNADTQYF
v_gene: TRBV28; abundance: NA; d_gene: TRBD1; j_gene: TRBJ1-1; CDR3nt: TGTGCCAGCAAGGGGACAGGGGGCGCTCGCACTGAAGCTTTCTTT; CDR3aa: CASKGTGGARTEAFF
v_gene: TRBV11-3; abundance: NA; d_gene: TRBD2; j_gene: TRBJ2-3; CDR3nt: TGTGCCAGCAGCTTGGGACTAGCGGGAGAGGGCACAGATACGCAGTATTTT; CDR3aa: CASSLGLAGEGTDTQYF
v_gene: TRBV2; abundance: few; d_gene: NA; j_gene: TRBJ2-5; CDR3nt: TGTGCCAGCAAGCAGGCCCTTCCCAAAGAGACCCAGTACTTC; CDR3aa: CASKQALPKETQYF
v_gene: TRBV30; abundance: few; d_gene: NA; j_gene: TRBJ2-5; CDR3nt: TGTGCCTGGACTCGCGAAGACACCTGGGCAAAGACCCAGTACTTC; CDR3aa: CAWTREDTWAKTQYF
v_gene: TRBV11-3; abundance: NA; d_gene: NA; j_gene: TRBJ2-3; CDR3nt: TGTGCCAGCAGCTTAAGCGGCGTCAGCACAGATACGCAGTATTTT; CDR3aa: CASSLSGVSTDTQYF
v_gene: TRBV19; abundance: NA; d_gene: NA; j_gene: TRBJ2-5; CDR3nt: TGTGCCAGTAGGGACTTTCAAGAGACCCAGTACTTC; CDR3aa: CASRDFQETQYF
v_gene: TRBV5-8; abundance: NA; d_gene: NA; j_gene: TRBJ1-1; CDR3nt: TGTGCCAGCAGCCTAGGGGTAAGGGTTGGCACTGAAGCTTTCTTT; CDR3aa: CASSLGVRVGTEAFF
v_gene: TRBV4-1; abundance: few; d_gene: NA; j_gene: TRBJ1-4; CDR3nt: TGCGCCAGCAGCTTAAAGAGGGGGGGCAGCCCAACTAATGAAAAACTGTTTTTT; CDR3aa: CASSLKRGGSPTNEKLFF
v_gene: TRBV6-1; abundance: NA; d_gene: NA; j_gene: TRBJ2-5; CDR3nt: TGTGCCAGCAGTGAACCCGACATTTCCCAAGAGACCCAGTACTTC; CDR3aa: CASSEPDISQETQYF
v_gene: TRBV20-1; abundance: NA; d_gene: NA; j_gene: TRBJ2-5; CDR3nt: TGCAGTGCTAGAGTCGGAGAGACCCAGTACTTC; CDR3aa: CSARVGETQYF
v_gene: TRBV9; abundance: few; d_gene: NA; j_gene: TRBJ1-3; CDR3nt: TGTGCCAGCAGCGCTTCTACTGGAAACACCATATATTTT; CDR3aa: CASSASTGNTIYF
v_gene: TRBV6-1; abundance: NA; d_gene: NA; j_gene: TRBJ2-2; CDR3nt: TGTGCCAGCAGCCCTTCAGCAGGGAACGCCGGGGAGCTGTTTTTT; CDR3aa: CASSPSAGNAGELFF
v_gene: TRBV28; abundance: NA; d_gene: NA; j_gene: TRBJ1-1; CDR3nt: TGTGCCAGCATCGGTCCCATTATGAACACTGAAGCTTTCTTT; CDR3aa: CASIGPIMNTEAFF
v_gene: TRBV28; abundance: once; d_gene: NA; j_gene: TRBJ1-2; CDR3nt: TGTGCCAGCAGTTTACCCCTTAGACTAAAGGGCTACACCTTC; CDR3aa: CASSLPLRLKGYTF
v_gene: TRBV28; abundance: NA; d_gene: NA; j_gene: TRBJ2-1; CDR3nt: TGTGCCAGCAGTCCCCCGGGGGTGATAAACAATGAGCAGTTCTTC; CDR3aa: CASSPPGVINNEQFF
v_gene: TRBV28; abundance: once; d_gene: NA; j_gene: TRBJ1-1; CDR3nt: TGTGCCAGCAGTTTACGGCTAGCCTTCGGGAGGGACACTGAAGCTTTCTTT; CDR3aa: CASSLRLAFGRDTEAFF
v_gene: TRBV19; abundance: NA; d_gene: TRBD1; j_gene: TRBJ1-3; CDR3nt: TGTGCCAGTTCCAATGACAGGGAGTTCTCTGGAAACACCATATATTTT; CDR3aa: CASSNDREFSGNTIYF
v_gene: TRBV10-2; abundance: NA; d_gene: NA; j_gene: TRBJ2-5; CDR3nt: TGCGCCAGCAGTGATGGGGACTGGAATATAAGGAGGGAGACCCAGTACTTC; CDR3aa: CASSDGDWNIRRETQYF
v_gene: TRBV5-1; abundance: NA; d_gene: TRBD2; j_gene: TRBJ2-7; CDR3nt: TGCGCCAGCAGCCTGGGGACTAGCGGGGCCCTCGAGCAGTACTTC; CDR3aa: CASSLGTSGALEQYF